Listed below are T cell receptor beta chains from one sample, sequenced in a study of blood T cell repertoires in COVID-19. Profiling relied on immunoSEQ multiplex PCR, and the TCRdb table lists in-frame clones only, not all of them. This sample carries 70,000 or so clones, approximately 90% of them seen once, and the ten largest clones take approximately 1.9%. The sample consisted of peripheral blood. Receptor source: a man aged 25 to 40 with acute or convalescent COVID-19. CDR3s include the opening cysteine and the closing phenylalanine or tryptophan. Each record gives: J gene, clone size, D gene, V gene, CDR3 protein, CDR3 DNA. The D gene is left open where the match is weak. Expanded clones get a size class; other rows say once, few or many, or leave the size out.

J: TRBJ1-2
size: -
D: TRBD1
V: TRBV5-1
CDR3: CASSFGQAPNGYTF
DNA: TGCGCCAGCAGCTTTGGACAGGCCCCTAATGGCTACACCTTC

J: TRBJ1-2
size: -
D: TRBD1
V: TRBV2
CDR3: CASSTMDRAPYGYTF
DNA: TGTGCCAGCAGTACAATGGACAGGGCACCTTATGGCTACACCTTC

J: TRBJ2-2
size: once
D: -
V: TRBV2
CDR3: CASGTGTGELFF
DNA: TGTGCCAGCGGTACGGGAACCGGGGAGCTGTTTTTT

J: TRBJ2-5
size: -
D: -
V: TRBV25-1
CDR3: CASSGTGMMYQETQYF
DNA: TGTGCCAGCAGTGGGACGGGAATGATGTACCAAGAGACCCAGTACTTC

J: TRBJ1-6
size: -
D: -
V: TRBV6-6
CDR3: CASSYMRDSPLHF
DNA: TGTGCCAGCAGTTACATGCGGGATTCACCCCTCCACTTT

J: TRBJ2-1
size: -
D: TRBD1
V: TRBV4-2
CDR3: CANSQEGQGILFRNEQFF
DNA: TGTGCCAACAGCCAAGAGGGACAGGGAATTCTTTTTCGCAATGAGCAGTTCTTC

J: TRBJ1-3
size: few
D: -
V: TRBV4-1
CDR3: CASSLLQGSGNTIYF
DNA: TGCGCCAGCAGCCTACTACAGGGTAGCGGAAACACCATATATTTT

J: TRBJ1-3
size: -
D: -
V: TRBV5-1
CDR3: CASSLDPGRNTIYF
DNA: TGCGCCAGCAGCTTGGATCCGGGGAGAAACACCATATATTTT

J: TRBJ2-5
size: -
D: -
V: TRBV30
CDR3: CAWSAAGQETQYF
DNA: TGTGCCTGGAGTGCGGCGGGGCAAGAGACCCAGTACTTC

J: TRBJ2-5
size: -
D: TRBD1
V: TRBV19
CDR3: CASSLQGDRQETQYF
DNA: TGTGCCAGTAGCCTCCAGGGGGACCGCCAAGAGACCCAGTACTTC

J: TRBJ2-1
size: -
D: TRBD1
V: TRBV13
CDR3: CASRRGGHEQFF
DNA: TGTGCCAGCAGACGAGGGGGCCATGAGCAGTTCTTC

J: TRBJ2-2
size: -
D: -
V: TRBV6-5
CDR3: CASRMGGTGELFF
DNA: TGTGCCAGCAGGATGGGGGGCACCGGGGAGCTGTTTTTT

J: TRBJ1-6
size: -
D: -
V: TRBV4-2
CDR3: CASSQDYNRQDGNYNSPLHF
DNA: TGTGCCAGCAGCCAAGATTATAATAGACAGGATGGTAACTATAATTCACCCCTCCACTTT

J: TRBJ2-2
size: once
D: TRBD2
V: TRBV3-1/TRBV3-2
CDR3: CASSPTSGAGELFF
DNA: TGTGCCAGCAGCCCGACTAGCGGAGCCGGGGAGCTGTTTTTT

J: TRBJ1-1
size: -
D: TRBD1
V: TRBV29-1
CDR3: CSVGDRGWAFF
DNA: TGCAGCGTTGGGGACAGGGGTTGGGCTTTCTTT

J: TRBJ2-2
size: -
D: TRBD1
V: TRBV4-2
CDR3: CASSQDHRGNTGELFF
DNA: TGTGCCAGCAGCCAAGATCACAGGGGAAACACCGGGGAGCTGTTTTTT

J: TRBJ1-4
size: few
D: -
V: TRBV5-1
CDR3: CASSLGFVGELFF
DNA: TGCGCCAGCAGCTTGGGGTTTGTAGGGGAACTGTTTTTT

J: TRBJ1-6
size: -
D: -
V: TRBV6-6
CDR3: CASSPYQGSNSPLHF
DNA: TGTGCCAGCAGTCCCTACCAGGGGTCTAATTCACCCCTCCACTTT

J: TRBJ1-1
size: -
D: -
V: TRBV6-6
CDR3: CAATGLGEAFF
DNA: TGTGCCGCCACAGGGCTGGGTGAAGCTTTCTTT

J: TRBJ2-2
size: -
D: TRBD1
V: TRBV7-3
CDR3: CASSFVRGGVSGELFF
DNA: TGTGCCAGCAGCTTTGTTAGAGGGGGCGTTAGCGGGGAGCTGTTTTTT